Listed here are 20 T cell receptor beta chains from one sample, sequenced in a study of T cell changes during pregnancy in multiple sclerosis. The table came from immunoSEQ multiplex PCR; TCRdb's copy has only in-frame clones and leaves some out. Here the sample spans approximately 59,000 clones, around 95% being singletons. This specimen consisted of CD4+ T cells from peripheral blood mononuclear cells, obtained before pregnancy. The receptors shown here come from a female donor with multiple sclerosis, enrolled in a pregnancy study.

The chain couples TRBV29-1 to TRBJ1-2, with a tentative D call TRBD1 (6 bases). Germline CDR1 SQVTM, CDR2 ANQGSEA. The CDR3 runs 14 residues. V lost 3 bases and J lost 6, with 17 bases in between. CDR3 amino acids: CSVDVGGRNHGYTF. The CDR3 DNA reads TGCAGCGTTGATGTAGGGGGAAGAAATCATGGCTACACCTTC.

The chain employs TRBV7-2 and TRBJ1-2; TRBD1 agrees at 8 bases. The trim removed 1 base at V and 0 bases at J, leaving 4 bases unmatched. Germline loops: CDR1 SGHTA, CDR2 FQGNSA. CDR3 length: 16 amino acids. CDR3 nucleotide sequence: TGTGCCAGCAGCTTAGGTAGGGACAGGACTAACTATGGCTACACCTTC. It codes for CASSLGRDRTNYGYTF. Variable domain in full (rest from reference TRBV7-2 and TRBJ1-2): GAGVSQSPSNKVTEKGKDVELRCDPISGHTALYWYRQSLGQGLEFLIYFQGNSAPDKSGLPSDRFSAERTGGSVSTLTIQRTQQEDSAVYLCASSLGRDRTNYGYTFGSGTRLTVV.

The chain is built from TRBV28 and TRBJ1-5; no firm D call. V lost 6 bases to trimming and J lost 10 bases, with 10 bases between them. The CDR3 consists of 11 residues. Germline values: CDR1 MDHEN, CDR2 SYDVKM. CDR3 protein: CASSHNSPQHF. CDR3 in DNA: TGTGCCAGCAGCCACAATTCACCCCAGCATTTT.

The chain joins TRBV6-6 to TRBJ1-3, with D uncertain. V was trimmed by 2 bases and J by 4 bases, leaving 9 bases between them. Germline CDR1 is MNHNY and CDR2 is SVGAGI (reference sequence). The CDR3 is 14 residues long. The CDR3 nucleotides read TGTGCCAGCAGTTACCCAGCGGGAGGAAACACCATATATTTT. Amino acid sequence: CASSYPAGGNTIYF.

This clone showed up just once. The chain joins TRBV2 to TRBJ1-6, with D tentatively TRBD1 (6 bases). CDR3 length: 15 amino acids. Between the trimmed V and J ends, which lost 0 bases and 9 bases, there was a span of 12 bases. CDR1 and CDR2 from the germline V gene are SNHLY and FYNNEI. The CDR3 bases are TGTGCCAGCAGTGAAGCGCTTCAGGGGCCTTCACCCCTCCACTTT. Translating gives CASSEALQGPSPLHF.

The chain carries TRBV19 and TRBJ1-5, with D perhaps matching TRBD1 (5 bases). Trimming removed 4 bases from V and 3 bases from J, with 13 bases in between. The CDR3 runs 15 residues. Germline V gene data show CDR1 as LNHDA and CDR2 as SQIVND (reference sequence). CDR3 coding DNA: TGTGCCAGTAGTACCCTGACAGCTCACAATCAGCCCCAGCATTTT. Translating it yields CASSTLTAHNQPQHF.

The V call is TRBV7-2, the J call TRBJ1-5, with 8 bases identical to TRBD1. The CDR3 covers 14 residues. The V and J ends lost 6 bases and 6 bases, in that order; junction bases with no gene match: 7. Germline-derived CDR1 and CDR2 are SGHTA and FQGNSA. As DNA, the CDR3 is TGTGCCAGCAGTTATACAGGGGGAGGTCAGCCCCAGCATTTT. As protein: CASSYTGGGQPQHF. The full variable domain, rest sourced from reference TRBV7-2 and TRBJ1-5, is GAGVSQSPSNKVTEKGKDVELRCDPISGHTALYWYRQSLGQGLEFLIYFQGNSAPDKSGLPSDRFSAERTGGSVSTLTIQRTQQEDSAVYLCASSYTGGGQPQHFGDGTRLSIL.

The chain links TRBV5-1 to TRBJ2-7; a possible D gene is TRBD2 (6 bases). The V end lost 4 bases, the J end lost 2 bases, and 10 bases lay between the germline ends. This CDR3 comprises 13 residues. From germline, CDR1 is SGHRS and CDR2 YFSETQ. CDR3 sequence reads: CASSPGDPYEQYF. CDR3 nucleotide sequence: TGCGCCAGCAGCCCGGGAGACCCCTACGAGCAGTACTTC.

CDR3 sequence: CASSTRRNNQPQHF. The CDR3, as DNA: TGTGCCAGTAGTACCCGGAGAAACAATCAGCCCCAGCATTTT. The gene calls are TRBV19 and TRBJ1-5; D is uncertain. V was pared by 4 bases and J by 3 bases, with 10 bases between. CDR1 is LNHDA, CDR2 SQIVND, per germline (reference sequence). The CDR3 runs to 14 residues. The complete variable domain, with remaining parts taken from reference TRBV19 and TRBJ1-5, reads DGGITQSPKYLFRKEGQNVTLSCEQNLNHDAMYWYRQDPGQGLRLIYYSQIVNDFQKGDIAEGYSVSREKKESFPLTVTSAQKNPTAFYLCASSTRRNNQPQHFGDGTRLSIL.

This chain links TRBV7-2 with TRBJ1-2, with D perhaps matching TRBD1 (5 bases). There are 18 residues in the CDR3. With 5 bases removed from V and 0 bases from J, the gap between germline ends came to 22 bases. Germline CDR1 SGHTA, CDR2 FQGNSA. The CDR3 loop is CASSRAVGLAGTNYGYTF. CDR3 nucleotides: TGTGCCAGCAGCCGGGCGGTGGGGCTAGCGGGCACTAACTATGGCTACACCTTC.

CDR3 DNA sequence: TGTGCCAGCAGCGTAGCCCTAGGAAACACCATATATTTT. Translated, it gives CASSVALGNTIYF. The V call is TRBV9, the J call TRBJ1-3; unclear D gene. Germline V gene data show CDR1 as SGDLS and CDR2 as YYNGEE. Trimming removed 0 bases at V and 4 bases at J, with 5 bases between. The length of the CDR3 is 13 residues.

The V and J genes are TRBV4-3 and TRBJ1-4, with a tentative D call TRBD1 (6 bases). V lost 4 bases, J lost 8 bases, and 17 bases lay in between. The CDR3 contains 15 residues. CDR1 is LGHNA and CDR2 is YSLEER in the germline V gene. The DNA for the CDR3 is TGCGCCAGCAGCCTTTCCAGGGGCCGCGGGGAAAAACTGTTTTTT. It specifies CASSLSRGRGEKLFF.

V is TRBV7-2 and J is TRBJ2-5, with D tentatively TRBD1 (6 bases). This CDR3 is built from 13 residues. CDR1 SGHTA and CDR2 FQGNSA come from the germline V gene. V lost 3 bases and J 5 bases, leaving 10 bases between the germline ends. DNA for the CDR3: TGTGCCAGCAGCTTGGGACAATCTGAGACCCAGTACTTC. Translation: CASSLGQSETQYF.

This clone was seen only once. This CDR3 reads CASSPLQGAGTDTQYF. In DNA, the CDR3 is TGTGCCAGCTCACCCCTACAGGGGGCGGGCACAGATACGCAGTATTTT. The J gene is TRBJ2-3, the V gene TRBV18; TRBD1 matches 9 bases. Trimming cost V 3 bases and J 1 base; bases outside gene matches: 5. There are 16 residues in the CDR3. Germline V lookup: CDR1 KGHSH, CDR2 LQKENI.

The rearrangement links TRBV19 to TRBJ1-6; D unclear. Trimming removed 6 bases at V and 7 bases at J, with 10 bases between. The V gene's germline CDR1 is LNHDA and CDR2 SQIVND (reference sequence). This CDR3 is 13 amino acids long. The CDR3 loop reads CASRVGLNSPLHF. DNA of the CDR3: TGTGCCAGTAGAGTGGGCTTAAATTCACCCCTCCACTTT.

This rearrangement joins TRBV10-3 to TRBJ2-1; tentative D call: TRBD2 (6 bases). The CDR3 length is 13 residues. V was shortened by 4 bases and J by 10 bases, with 14 bases between the two germline ends. The germline V gene has CDR1 ENHRY and CDR2 SYGVKD. CDR3 nucleotide sequence: TGTGCCATCAGTGGACTATTGAGCGGGGAGCAGTTCTTC. This gives the protein CAISGLLSGEQFF.

The gene calls are TRBV5-1 and TRBJ2-3, with 11 bases lining up with TRBD2. The ends lost 0 bases at V and 3 bases at J; junction bases unmatched: 18. Looked up from germline, CDR1 is SGHRS and CDR2 is YFSETQ. The CDR3 has 21 amino acids. The CDR3: CASSLGPVQGRPSGRTDTQYF. CDR3 DNA sequence: TGCGCCAGCAGCTTGGGTCCCGTACAGGGTAGGCCTAGCGGGAGGACAGATACGCAGTATTTT.

This rearrangement joins TRBV11-2 to TRBJ2-1; 9 positions agree with TRBD2. CDR1 is SGHAT, CDR2 FQNNGV, per germline. Germline trimming cut 1 base from V and 7 bases from J; bases unmatched to any gene: 5. CDR3 length: 15 amino acids. The CDR3 coding sequence is TGTGCCAGCAGCTTAGGACTAGCGGAAGGGAATGAGCAGTTCTTC. Translated: CASSLGLAEGNEQFF.

The V gene is TRBV5-4, the J gene TRBJ2-5; tentative D call: TRBD2 (6 bases). CDR3 length: 14 residues. From germline, CDR1 is SGHNT and CDR2 YYREEE (reference sequence). Between the trimmed V and J ends, which lost 2 bases and 6 bases, there was a span of 14 bases. Here the CDR3 reads CASSFGGAGKTQYF. CDR3 bases: TGTGCCAGCAGCTTCGGCGGGGCTGGGAAGACCCAGTACTTC.

This clone appeared a few times. The chain carries TRBV5-4 and TRBJ1-2; TRBD1 matches 9 bases. Trimming cost V 4 bases and J 3 bases; bases outside gene matches: 4. The CDR3 contains 14 residues. Germline-derived CDR1 and CDR2 are SGHNT and YYREEE (reference sequence). CDR3: CASSPGQGDYGYTF. In nucleotides, the CDR3 is TGTGCCAGCAGCCCGGGACAGGGAGACTATGGCTACACCTTC.